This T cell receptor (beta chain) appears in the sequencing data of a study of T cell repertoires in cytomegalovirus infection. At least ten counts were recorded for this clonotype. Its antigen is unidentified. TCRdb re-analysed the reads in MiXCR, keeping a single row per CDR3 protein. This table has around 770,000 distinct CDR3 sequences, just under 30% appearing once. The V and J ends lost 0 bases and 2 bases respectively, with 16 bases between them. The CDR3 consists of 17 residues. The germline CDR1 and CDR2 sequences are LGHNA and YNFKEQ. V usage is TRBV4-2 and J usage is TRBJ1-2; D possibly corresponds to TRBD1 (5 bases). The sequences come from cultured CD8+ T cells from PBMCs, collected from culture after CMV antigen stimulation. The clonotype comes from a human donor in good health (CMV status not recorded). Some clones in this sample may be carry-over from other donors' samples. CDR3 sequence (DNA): TGTGCCAGCAGCCAAGAACCGCCCGGAGGGACGAACTATGGCTACACCTTC. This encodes CASSQEPPGGTNYGYTF.